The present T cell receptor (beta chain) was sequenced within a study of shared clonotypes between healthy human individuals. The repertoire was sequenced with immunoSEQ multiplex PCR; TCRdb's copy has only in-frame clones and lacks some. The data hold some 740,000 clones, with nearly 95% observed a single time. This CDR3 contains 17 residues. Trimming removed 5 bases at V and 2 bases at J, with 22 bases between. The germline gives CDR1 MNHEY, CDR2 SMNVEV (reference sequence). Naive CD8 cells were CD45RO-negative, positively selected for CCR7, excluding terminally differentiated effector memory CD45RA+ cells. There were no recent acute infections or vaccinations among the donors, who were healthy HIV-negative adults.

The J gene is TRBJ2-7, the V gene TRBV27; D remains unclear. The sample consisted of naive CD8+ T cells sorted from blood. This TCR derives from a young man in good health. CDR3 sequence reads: CASSPLSRTAVPYEQYF. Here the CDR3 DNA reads TGTGCCAGCAGTCCGCTTTCCCGTACTGCGGTTCCCTACGAGCAGTACTTC.